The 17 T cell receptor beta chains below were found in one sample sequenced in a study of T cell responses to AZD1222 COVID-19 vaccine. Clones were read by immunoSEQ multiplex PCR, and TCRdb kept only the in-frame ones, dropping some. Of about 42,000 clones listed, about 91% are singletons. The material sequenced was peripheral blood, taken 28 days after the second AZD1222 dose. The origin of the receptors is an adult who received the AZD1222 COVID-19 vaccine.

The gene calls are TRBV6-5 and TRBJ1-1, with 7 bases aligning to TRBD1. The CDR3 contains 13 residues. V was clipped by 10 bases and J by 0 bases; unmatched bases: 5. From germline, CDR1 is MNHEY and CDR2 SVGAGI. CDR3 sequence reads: CAIDRALNTEAFF. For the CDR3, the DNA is TGTGCCATCGACAGGGCCTTGAACACTGAAGCTTTCTTT.

DNA for the CDR3: TGTGCCAGTAGCCCCGGTCTCCCTGAAAAACTGTTTTTT. This encodes CASSPGLPEKLFF. The V and J genes are TRBV19 and TRBJ1-4; D not certain. Germline CDR1 is LNHDA and CDR2 is SQIVND (reference sequence). The V end was cut by 6 bases, the J end by 7 bases, with 12 bases between. The CDR3 has 13 residues.

CDR3 sequence: CASSPKYRDRGLEFGQPQHF. The CDR3 DNA reads TGTGCCAGTAGTCCAAAATACCGGGACAGGGGGCTCGAATTCGGTCAGCCCCAGCATTTT. This rearrangement joins TRBV19 to TRBJ1-5; TRBD1 matches at 12 bases. Per the germline V gene, CDR1 is LNHDA and CDR2 is SQIVND (reference sequence). This CDR3 is 20 amino acids long. J gave up 6 bases and V 5 bases, and 20 bases lay outside the gene matches.

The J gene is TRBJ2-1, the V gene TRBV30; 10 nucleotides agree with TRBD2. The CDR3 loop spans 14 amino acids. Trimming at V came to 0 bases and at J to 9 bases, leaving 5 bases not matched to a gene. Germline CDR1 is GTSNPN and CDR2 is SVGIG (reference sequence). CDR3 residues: CAWSVSGRAGEQFF. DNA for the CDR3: TGTGCCTGGAGTGTAAGCGGGAGGGCCGGTGAGCAGTTCTTC.

The CDR3 protein is CASSFRDREYEQYF. Written as DNA, the CDR3 is TGTGCCAGCAGCTTCCGGGACAGGGAATACGAGCAGTACTTC. This chain joins TRBV7-2 and TRBJ2-7, with TRBD1 matching 9 bases. This CDR3 spans 14 amino acids. Trimming took 3 bases from V and 4 from J; bases not matched to a gene: 4. The germline V gene encodes CDR1 SGHTA and CDR2 FQGNSA.

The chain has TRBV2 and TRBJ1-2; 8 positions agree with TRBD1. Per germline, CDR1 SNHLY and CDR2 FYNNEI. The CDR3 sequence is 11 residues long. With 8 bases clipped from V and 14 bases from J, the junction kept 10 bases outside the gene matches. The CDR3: CASSTGAIRTF. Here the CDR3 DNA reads TGTGCCAGCTCGACAGGGGCCATCAGGACCTTC. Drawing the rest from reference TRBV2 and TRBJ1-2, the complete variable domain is EPEVTQTPSHQVTQMGQEVILRCVPISNHLYFYWYRQILGQKVEFLVSFYNNEISEKSEIFDDQFSVERPDGSNFTLKIRSTKLEDSAMYFCASSTGAIRTFGSGTRLTVV.

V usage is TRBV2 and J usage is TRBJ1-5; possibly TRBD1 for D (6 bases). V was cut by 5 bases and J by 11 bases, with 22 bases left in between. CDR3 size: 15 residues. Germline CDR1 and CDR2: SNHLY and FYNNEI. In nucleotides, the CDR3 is TGTGCCAGCAGTATCCAGGGGCCCAGGTTAATGGCCCAGCATTTT. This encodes CASSIQGPRLMAQHF.

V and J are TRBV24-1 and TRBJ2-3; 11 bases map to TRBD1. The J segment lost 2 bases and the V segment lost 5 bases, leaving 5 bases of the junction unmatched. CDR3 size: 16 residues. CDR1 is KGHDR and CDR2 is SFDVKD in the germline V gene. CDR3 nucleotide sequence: TGTGCCACCAGTGCCGGGACAGGGGGACCCACAGATACGCAGTATTTT. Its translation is CATSAGTGGPTDTQYF.

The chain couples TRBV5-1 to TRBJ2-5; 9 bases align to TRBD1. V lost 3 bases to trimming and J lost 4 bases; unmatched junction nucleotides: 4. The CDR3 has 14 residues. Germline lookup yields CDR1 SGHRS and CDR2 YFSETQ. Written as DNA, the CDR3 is TGCGCCAGCAGCTCGGTACAGGGGGCAGAGACCCAGTACTTC. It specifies CASSSVQGAETQYF.

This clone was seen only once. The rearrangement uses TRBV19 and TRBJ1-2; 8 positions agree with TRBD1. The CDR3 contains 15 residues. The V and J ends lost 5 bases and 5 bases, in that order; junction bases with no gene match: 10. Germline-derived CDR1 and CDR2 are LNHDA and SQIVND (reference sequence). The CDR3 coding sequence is TGTGCCAGTAGTCCAACCCAGGGGGCGCGATATGGCTACACCTTC. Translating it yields CASSPTQGARYGYTF. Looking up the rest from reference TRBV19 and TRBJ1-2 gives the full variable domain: DGGITQSPKYLFRKEGQNVTLSCEQNLNHDAMYWYRQDPGQGLRLIYYSQIVNDFQKGDIAEGYSVSREKKESFPLTVTSAQKNPTAFYLCASSPTQGARYGYTFGSGTRLTVV.

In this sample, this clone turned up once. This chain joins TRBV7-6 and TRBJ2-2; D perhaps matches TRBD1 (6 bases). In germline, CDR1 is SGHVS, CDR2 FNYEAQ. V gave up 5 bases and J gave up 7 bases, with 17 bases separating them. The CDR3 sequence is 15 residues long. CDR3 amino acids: CASSPRTLGGGELFF. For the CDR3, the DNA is TGTGCCAGCAGCCCAAGGACCCTAGGGGGCGGGGAGCTGTTTTTT.

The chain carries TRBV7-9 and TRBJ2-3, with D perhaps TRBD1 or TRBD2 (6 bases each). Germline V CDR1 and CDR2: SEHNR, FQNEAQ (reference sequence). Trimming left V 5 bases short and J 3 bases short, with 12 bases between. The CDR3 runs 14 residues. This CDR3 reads CASSPEGGTDTQYF. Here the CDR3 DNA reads TGTGCCAGCAGCCCAGAAGGGGGGACAGATACGCAGTATTTT.

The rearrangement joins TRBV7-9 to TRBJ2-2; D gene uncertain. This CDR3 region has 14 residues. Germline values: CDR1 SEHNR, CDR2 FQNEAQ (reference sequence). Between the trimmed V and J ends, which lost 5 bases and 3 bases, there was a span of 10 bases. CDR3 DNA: TGTGCCAGCAGCCCAATCACTGACACCGGGGAGCTGTTTTTT. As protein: CASSPITDTGELFF.

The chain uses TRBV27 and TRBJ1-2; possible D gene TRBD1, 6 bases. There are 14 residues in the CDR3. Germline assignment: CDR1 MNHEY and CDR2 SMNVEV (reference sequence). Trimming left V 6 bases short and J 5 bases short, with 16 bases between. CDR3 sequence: CASSLRTAPYGYTF. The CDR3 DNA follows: TGTGCCAGCAGCCTCCGGACAGCTCCTTATGGCTACACCTTC.

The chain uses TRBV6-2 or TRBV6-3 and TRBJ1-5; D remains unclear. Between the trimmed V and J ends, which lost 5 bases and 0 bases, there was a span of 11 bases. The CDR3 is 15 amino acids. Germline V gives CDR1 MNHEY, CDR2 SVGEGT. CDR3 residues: CASSRDPNSNQPQHF. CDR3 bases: TGTGCCAGCAGTCGCGATCCCAATAGCAATCAGCCCCAGCATTTT.

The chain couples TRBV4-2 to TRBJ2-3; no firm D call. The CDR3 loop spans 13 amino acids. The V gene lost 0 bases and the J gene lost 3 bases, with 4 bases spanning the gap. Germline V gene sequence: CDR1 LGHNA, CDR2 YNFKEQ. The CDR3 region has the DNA TGTGCCAGCAGCCAAGAGTTAACAGATACGCAGTATTTT. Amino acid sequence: CASSQELTDTQYF.

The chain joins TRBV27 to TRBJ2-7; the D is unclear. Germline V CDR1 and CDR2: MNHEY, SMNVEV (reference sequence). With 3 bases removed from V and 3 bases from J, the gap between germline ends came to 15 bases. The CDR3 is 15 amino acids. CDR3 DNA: TGTGCCAGCAGTTTGAGTCAAGTGGCAGGCTACGAGCAGTACTTC. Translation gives CASSLSQVAGYEQYF.